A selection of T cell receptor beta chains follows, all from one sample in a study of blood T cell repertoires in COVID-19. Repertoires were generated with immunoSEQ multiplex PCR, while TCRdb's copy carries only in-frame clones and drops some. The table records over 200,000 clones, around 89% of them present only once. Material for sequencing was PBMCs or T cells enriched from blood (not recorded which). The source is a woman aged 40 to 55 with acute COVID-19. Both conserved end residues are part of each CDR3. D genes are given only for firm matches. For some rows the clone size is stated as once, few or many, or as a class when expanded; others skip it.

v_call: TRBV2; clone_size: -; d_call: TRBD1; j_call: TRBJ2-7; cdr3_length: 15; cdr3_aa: CASSRTGVGNYEQYF; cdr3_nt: TGTGCCAGCAGTCGGACAGGGGTCGGGAACTACGAGCAGTACTTC
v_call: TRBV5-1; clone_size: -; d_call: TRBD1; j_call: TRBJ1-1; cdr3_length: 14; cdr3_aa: CASSGQGLGTEAFF; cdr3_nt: TGCGCCAGCAGCGGACAGGGTTTGGGCACTGAAGCTTTCTTT
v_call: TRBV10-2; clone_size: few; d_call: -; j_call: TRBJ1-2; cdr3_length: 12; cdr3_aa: CASSAEGYGYTF; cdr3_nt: TGCGCCAGCAGTGCTGAGGGTTATGGCTACACCTTC
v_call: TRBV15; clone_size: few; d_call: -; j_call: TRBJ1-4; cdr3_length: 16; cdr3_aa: CATSPLGGASNEKLFF; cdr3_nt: TGTGCCACCAGTCCGTTAGGAGGGGCCTCTAATGAAAAACTGTTTTTT
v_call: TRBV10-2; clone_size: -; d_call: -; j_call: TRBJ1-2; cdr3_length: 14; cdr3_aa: CASRTGTTLYGYTF; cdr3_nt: TGCGCCAGCAGGACAGGAACTACCCTCTATGGCTACACCTTC
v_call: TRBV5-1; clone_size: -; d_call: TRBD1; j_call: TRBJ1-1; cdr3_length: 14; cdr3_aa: CASSQGQAFTEAFF; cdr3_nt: TGCGCCAGCAGCCAGGGACAGGCCTTCACTGAAGCTTTCTTT
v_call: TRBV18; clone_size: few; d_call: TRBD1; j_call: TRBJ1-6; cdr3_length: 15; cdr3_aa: CASSGGTGHNSPLHF; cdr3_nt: TGTGCCAGCTCGGGCGGGACAGGCCATAATTCACCCCTCCACTTT
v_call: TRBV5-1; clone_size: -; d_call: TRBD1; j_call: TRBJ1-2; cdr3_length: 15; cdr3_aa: CASSTGTGRNYGYTF; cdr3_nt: TGCGCCAGCAGCACAGGGACAGGGCGTAACTATGGCTACACCTTC
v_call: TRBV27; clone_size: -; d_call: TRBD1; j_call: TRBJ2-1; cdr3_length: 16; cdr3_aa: CASTWTGAKFGNEQFF; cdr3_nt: TGTGCCAGCACCTGGACAGGGGCTAAATTTGGCAATGAGCAGTTCTTC
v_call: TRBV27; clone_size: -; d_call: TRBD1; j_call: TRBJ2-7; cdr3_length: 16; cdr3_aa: CASSNLRLAGGYEQYF; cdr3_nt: TGTGCCAGCAGCAATTTAAGATTGGCAGGGGGCTACGAGCAGTACTTC
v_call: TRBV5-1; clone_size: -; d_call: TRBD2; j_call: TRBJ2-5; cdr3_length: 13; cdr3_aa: CASSSGLAETQYF; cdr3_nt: TGCGCCAGCAGTTCTGGACTAGCGGAGACCCAGTACTTC
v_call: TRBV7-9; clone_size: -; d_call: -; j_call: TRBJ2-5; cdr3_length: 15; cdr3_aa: CASSSGDTYPGAQYF; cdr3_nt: TGTGCCAGCAGCTCCGGGGACACCTATCCCGGGGCCCAGTACTTC
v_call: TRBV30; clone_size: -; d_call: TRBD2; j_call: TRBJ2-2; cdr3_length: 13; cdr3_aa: CAWSYRRGGELFF; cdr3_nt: TGTGCCTGGAGTTATAGGCGGGGGGGGGAGCTGTTTTTT
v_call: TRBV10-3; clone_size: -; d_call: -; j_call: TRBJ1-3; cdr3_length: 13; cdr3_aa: CAIKQVSGNTIYF; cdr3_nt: TGTGCCATCAAACAGGTCTCTGGAAACACCATATATTTT